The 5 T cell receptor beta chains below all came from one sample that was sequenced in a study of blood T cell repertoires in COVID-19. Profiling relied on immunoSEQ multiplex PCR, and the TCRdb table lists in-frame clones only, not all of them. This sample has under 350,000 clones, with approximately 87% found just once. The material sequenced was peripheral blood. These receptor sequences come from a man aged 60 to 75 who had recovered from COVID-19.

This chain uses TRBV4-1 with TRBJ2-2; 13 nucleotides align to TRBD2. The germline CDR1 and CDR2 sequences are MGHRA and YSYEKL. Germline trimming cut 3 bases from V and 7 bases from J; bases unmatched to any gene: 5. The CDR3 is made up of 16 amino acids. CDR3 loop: CASSHRLAGGHGELFF. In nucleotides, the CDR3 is TGCGCCAGCAGCCATAGACTAGCGGGGGGTCACGGGGAGCTGTTTTTT.

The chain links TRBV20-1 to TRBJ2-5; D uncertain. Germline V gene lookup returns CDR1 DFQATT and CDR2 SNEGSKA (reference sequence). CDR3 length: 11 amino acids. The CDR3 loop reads CSGALQETQYF. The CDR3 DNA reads TGCAGCGGAGCCCTACAAGAGACCCAGTACTTC.

The CDR3 nucleotides read TGCAGCGTTGAAAATTTGCGGGGGGGAGGCACAGATACGCAGTATTTT. It specifies CSVENLRGGGTDTQYF. The chain couples TRBV29-1 to TRBJ2-3; 9 bases line up with TRBD2. V lost 2 bases, J lost 1 base, and 7 bases stayed unmatched. This CDR3 comprises 16 residues. The germline V gene encodes CDR1 SQVTM and CDR2 ANQGSEA.

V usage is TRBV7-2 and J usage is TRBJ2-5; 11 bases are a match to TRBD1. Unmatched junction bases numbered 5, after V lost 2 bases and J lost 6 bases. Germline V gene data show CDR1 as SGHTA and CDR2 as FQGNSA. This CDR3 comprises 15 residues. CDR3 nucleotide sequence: TGTGCCAGCAGCTTAAGTGGACAGGGGGCCAAGACCCAGTACTTC. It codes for CASSLSGQGAKTQYF.

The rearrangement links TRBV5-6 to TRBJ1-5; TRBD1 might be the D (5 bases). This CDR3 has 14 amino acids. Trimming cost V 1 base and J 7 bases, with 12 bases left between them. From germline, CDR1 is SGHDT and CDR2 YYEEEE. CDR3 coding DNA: TGTGCCAGCAGCTTGTTTTCGGGGGACCAGCCCCAGCATTTT. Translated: CASSLFSGDQPQHF.